This T cell receptor (beta chain) was profiled in a study of blood T cell repertoires in COVID-19. About the research overall: Collection of acute and convalescent COVID-19 samples took place in the United States, Italy and Spain.

The CDR3 extends over 14 amino acids. V was pared by 4 bases and J by 1 base, with 11 bases between. Germline V lookup: CDR1 SGHKS, CDR2 YYEKEE (reference sequence). Authors' data handling: Reference gene primers were amplified, and this amplification served to estimate nucleated cell counts. This table comes from immunoSEQ multiplex PCR, and its TCRdb copy is limited to in-frame clones, with some not included. V, J and clone size are those of that table, while D and trimming were read from the DNA. The sample holds approximately 200,000 clones, about 83% seen once. The gene calls are TRBV5-5 and TRBJ1-1; tentative D call: TRBD1 (5 bases). The sequence derives from a man aged 55 to 69 who had recovered from COVID-19. Sequenced input: peripheral blood. The CDR3 region has the DNA TGTGCCAGCAGCGGCAGGGATGGGAACACTGAAGCTTTCTTT. Protein product: CASSGRDGNTEAFF. Combining the CDR3 with reference TRBV5-5 and TRBJ1-1 gives the whole variable domain DAGVTQSPTHLIKTRGQQVTLRCSPISGHKSVSWYQQVLGQGPQFIFQYYEKEERGRGNFPDRFSARQFPNYSSELNVNALLLGDSALYLCASSGRDGNTEAFFGQGTRLTVV.